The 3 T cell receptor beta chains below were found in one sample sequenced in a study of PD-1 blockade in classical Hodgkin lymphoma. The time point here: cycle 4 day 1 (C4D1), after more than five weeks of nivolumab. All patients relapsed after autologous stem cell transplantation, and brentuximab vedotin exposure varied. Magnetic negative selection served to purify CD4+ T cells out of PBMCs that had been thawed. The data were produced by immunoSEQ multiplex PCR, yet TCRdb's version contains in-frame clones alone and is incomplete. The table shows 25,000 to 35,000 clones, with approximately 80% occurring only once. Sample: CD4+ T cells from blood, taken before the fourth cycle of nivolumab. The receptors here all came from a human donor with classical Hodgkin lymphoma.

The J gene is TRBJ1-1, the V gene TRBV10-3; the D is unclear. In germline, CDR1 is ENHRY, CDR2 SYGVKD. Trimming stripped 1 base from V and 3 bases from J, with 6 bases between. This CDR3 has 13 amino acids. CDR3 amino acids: CAISEFGDTEAFF. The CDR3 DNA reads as TGTGCCATCAGTGAGTTCGGCGACACTGAAGCTTTCTTT.

The CDR3 protein is CASSYSTSGTRQFF. CDR3 nucleotide sequence: TGTGCCAGCAGTTATTCGACTAGCGGGACGCGTCAGTTCTTC. The chain uses TRBV6-5 and TRBJ2-1; 11 positions agree with TRBD2. CDR1 and CDR2 from the germline V gene are MNHEY and SVGAGI. The CDR3 is 14 residues long. Losses at the gene ends were 3 bases for V and 13 bases for J; bases not matched to a gene: 8.

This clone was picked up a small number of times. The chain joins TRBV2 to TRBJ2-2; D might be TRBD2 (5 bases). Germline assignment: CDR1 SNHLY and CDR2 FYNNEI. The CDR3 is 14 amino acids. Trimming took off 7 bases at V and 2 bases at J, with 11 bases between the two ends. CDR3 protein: CASTKRTNTGELFF. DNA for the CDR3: TGTGCCAGCACCAAGCGGACTAACACCGGGGAGCTGTTTTTT. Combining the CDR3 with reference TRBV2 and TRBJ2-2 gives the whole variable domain EPEVTQTPSHQVTQMGQEVILRCVPISNHLYFYWYRQILGQKVEFLVSFYNNEISEKSEIFDDQFSVERPDGSNFTLKIRSTKLEDSAMYFCASTKRTNTGELFFGEGSRLTVL.